This T cell receptor (beta chain) was sequenced in a study of blood T cells in healthy people across ages. Overall study: Using template switching, researchers captured about one barcoded beta molecule for each two T cells.

Primers used in a second PCR of about 7 to 12 cycles were a sample-barcoded 5' primer and a J-beta primer mix. TCRdb independently ran MiXCR on the 5' RACE reads; one entry per CDR3 protein. The sample includes around 1.5 million distinct CDR3 sequences, roughly 40% of them seen just once. CDR1 DFQATT and CDR2 SNEGSKA come from the germline V gene (reference sequence). With 5 bases removed from V and 8 bases from J, the gap between germline ends came to 22 bases. The CDR3 has 15 amino acids. The chain has TRBV20-1 and TRBJ2-1, with a possible D match to TRBD2 (6 bases). The specimen sequenced was blood. The sequence was obtained from a woman under 30 in good health. Written as DNA, the CDR3 is TGCAGTGCTCTCTCCGGGACCCGCGGGATCGATGAGCAGTTCTTC. Its translation: CSALSGTRGIDEQFF.